This T cell receptor beta chain is from a study of cytomegalovirus exposure and HLA in healthy donors. General study points: It was confirmed in vitro that a few of the CMV-associated chains were specific for CMV antigens. TCR beta sequences reportedly predicted the HLA-A and HLA-B alleles of most subjects accurately.

Notes on this clone: What it recognizes is unknown.

Primers included in the PCR were 60 Vbeta and 13 Jbeta primers. Measured with immunoSEQ multiplex PCR; TCRdb has only the in-frame clones, and not every one. The sample shows 95,000 to 100,000 clones, about 80% of them seen only once. Trimming took off 6 bases at V and 3 bases at J, with 15 bases between the two ends. The length of the CDR3 is 15 residues. From germline, CDR1 is SGHRS and CDR2 YFSETQ. This chain connects TRBV5-1 to TRBJ2-2, with D uncertain. The source is a man aged 40-49 years in good health and CMV-seronegative. Sequencing was done on a sample of PBMCs. CDR3 in DNA: TGCGCCAGCAAGATCTCGACATGGGACACCGGGGAGCTGTTTTTT. Amino acid sequence: CASKISTWDTGELFF.